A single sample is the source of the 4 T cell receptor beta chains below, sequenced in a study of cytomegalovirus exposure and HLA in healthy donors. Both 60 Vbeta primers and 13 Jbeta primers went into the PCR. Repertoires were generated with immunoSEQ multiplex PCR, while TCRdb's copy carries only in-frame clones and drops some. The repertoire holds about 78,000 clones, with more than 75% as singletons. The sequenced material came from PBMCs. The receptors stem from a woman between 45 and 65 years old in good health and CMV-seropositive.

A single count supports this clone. DNA for the CDR3: TGTGCCAGCAGTCAGGGTGGGCAGGACTCCTACGAGCAGTACTTC. Translation gives CASSQGGQDSYEQYF. V usage is TRBV6-5 and J usage is TRBJ2-7, with TRBD1 as a possible D gene (5 bases). Trimming stripped 5 bases from V and 0 bases from J, with 14 bases between. CDR3 length: 15 residues. CDR1 is MNHEY and CDR2 is SVGAGI in the germline V gene.

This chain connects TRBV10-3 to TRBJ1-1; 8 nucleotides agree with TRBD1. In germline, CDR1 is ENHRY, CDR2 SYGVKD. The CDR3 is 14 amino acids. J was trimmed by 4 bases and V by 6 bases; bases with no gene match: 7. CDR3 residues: CAISGDRIVTEAFF. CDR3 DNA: TGTGCCATCAGCGGGGACAGGATAGTCACTGAAGCTTTCTTT.

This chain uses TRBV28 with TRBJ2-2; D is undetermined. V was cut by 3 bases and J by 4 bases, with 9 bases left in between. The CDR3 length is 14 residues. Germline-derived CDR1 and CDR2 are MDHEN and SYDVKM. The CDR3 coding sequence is TGTGCCAGCAGTTTGAGCTCACCCACCGGGGAGCTGTTTTTT. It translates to CASSLSSPTGELFF.

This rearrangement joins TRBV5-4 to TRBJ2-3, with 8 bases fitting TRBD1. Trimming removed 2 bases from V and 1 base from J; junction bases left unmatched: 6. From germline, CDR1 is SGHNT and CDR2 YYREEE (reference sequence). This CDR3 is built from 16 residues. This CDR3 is CASSLRTGWRTDTQYF. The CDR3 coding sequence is TGTGCCAGCAGCTTAAGGACAGGGTGGCGCACAGATACGCAGTATTTT.